What follows is one T cell receptor (beta chain) and its context. The data derive from a study of Tregs in tolerant kidney transplant recipients. Produced via immunoSEQ multiplex PCR; TCRdb's table is partial and in-frame only. The sample contains 80,000 to 90,000 clones, approximately 94% of which appear only once. CDR1 and CDR2 from the germline V gene are SGHNT and YYREEE (reference sequence). J was trimmed by 4 bases and V by 3 bases; bases with no gene match: 7. There are 14 residues in the CDR3. The chain recombines TRBV5-4 with TRBJ2-7; 7 bases align to TRBD1. The sequenced sample consisted of CD8+ T cells from blood. The TCR originated in a human donor in good health. In DNA, the CDR3 is TGTGCCAGCAGCTCAACGGGACAGAGATACGAGCAGTACTTC. Its translation is CASSSTGQRYEQYF.